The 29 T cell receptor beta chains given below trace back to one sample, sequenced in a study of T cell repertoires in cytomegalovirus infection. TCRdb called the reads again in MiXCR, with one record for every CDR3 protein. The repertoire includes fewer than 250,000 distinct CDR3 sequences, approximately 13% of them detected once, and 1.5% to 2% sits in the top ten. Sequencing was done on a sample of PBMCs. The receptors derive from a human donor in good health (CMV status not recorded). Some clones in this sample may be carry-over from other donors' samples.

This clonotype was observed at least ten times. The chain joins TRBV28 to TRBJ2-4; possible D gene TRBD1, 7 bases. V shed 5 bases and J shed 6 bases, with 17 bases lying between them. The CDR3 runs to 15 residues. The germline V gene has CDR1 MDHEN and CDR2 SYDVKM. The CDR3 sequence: CASSPQGGALNIQYF. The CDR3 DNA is TGTGCCAGCAGTCCTCAGGGGGGCGCCTTAAACATTCAGTACTTC.

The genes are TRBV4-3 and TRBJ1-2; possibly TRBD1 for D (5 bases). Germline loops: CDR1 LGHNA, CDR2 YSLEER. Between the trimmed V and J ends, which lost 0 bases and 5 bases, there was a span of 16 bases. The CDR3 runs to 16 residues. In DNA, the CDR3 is TGCGCCAGCAGCCAAGAAGGGGTCGCAGGGTCGTATGGCTACACCTTC. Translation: CASSQEGVAGSYGYTF.

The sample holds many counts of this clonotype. The CDR3 loop reads CASSLKRAGISGANVLTF. In DNA form, the CDR3 reads TGTGCCAGCAGCCTAAAGCGGGCGGGAATCTCTGGGGCCAACGTCCTGACTTTC. The chain uses TRBV6-2 or TRBV6-3 and TRBJ2-6; D might be TRBD2 (6 bases). The CDR3 contains 18 residues. The germline gives CDR1 MNHEY, CDR2 SVGEGT. V lost 6 bases and J lost 0, with 18 bases in between.

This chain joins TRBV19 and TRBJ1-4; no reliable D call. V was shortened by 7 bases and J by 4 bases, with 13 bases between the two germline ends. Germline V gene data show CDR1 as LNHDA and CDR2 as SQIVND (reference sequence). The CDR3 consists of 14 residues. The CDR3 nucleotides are TGTGCCAGTACTGGGCAGGCCCTTAATGAAAAACTGTTTTTT. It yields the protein CASTGQALNEKLFF.

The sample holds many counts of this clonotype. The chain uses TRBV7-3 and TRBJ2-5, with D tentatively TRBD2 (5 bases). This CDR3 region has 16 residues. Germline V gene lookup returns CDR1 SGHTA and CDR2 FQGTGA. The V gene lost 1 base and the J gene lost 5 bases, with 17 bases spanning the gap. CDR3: CASSLMGSGALETQYF. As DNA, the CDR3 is TGTGCCAGCAGCTTAATGGGAAGCGGAGCCTTGGAGACCCAGTACTTC.

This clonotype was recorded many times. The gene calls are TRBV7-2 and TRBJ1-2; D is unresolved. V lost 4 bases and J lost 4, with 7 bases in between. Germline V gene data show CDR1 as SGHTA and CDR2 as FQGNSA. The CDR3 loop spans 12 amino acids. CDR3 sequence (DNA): TGTGCCAGCAGCTCCGACTTCTATGGCTACACCTTC. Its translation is CASSSDFYGYTF.

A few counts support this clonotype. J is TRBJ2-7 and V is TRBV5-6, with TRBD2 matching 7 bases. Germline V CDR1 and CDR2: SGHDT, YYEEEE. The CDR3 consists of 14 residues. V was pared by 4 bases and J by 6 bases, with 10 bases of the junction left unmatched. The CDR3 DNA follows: TGTGCCAGCAGCAACCCGGGACGCGGGAGCGAGCAGTACTTC. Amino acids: CASSNPGRGSEQYF.

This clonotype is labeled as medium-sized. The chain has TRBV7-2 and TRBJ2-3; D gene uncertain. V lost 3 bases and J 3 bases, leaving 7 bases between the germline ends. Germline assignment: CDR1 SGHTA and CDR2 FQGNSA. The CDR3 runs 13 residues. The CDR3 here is CASSFVATDTQYF. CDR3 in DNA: TGTGCCAGCAGCTTCGTGGCTACAGATACGCAGTATTTT.

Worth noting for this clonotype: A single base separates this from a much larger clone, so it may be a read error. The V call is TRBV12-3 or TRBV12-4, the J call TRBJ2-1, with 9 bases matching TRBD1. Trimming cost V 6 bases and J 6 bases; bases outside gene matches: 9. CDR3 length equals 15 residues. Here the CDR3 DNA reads TGTGCCAGCAGCCGGGCCGGGACAGGGTGCAATGAGCAGTTCTTC. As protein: CASSRAGTGCNEQFF.

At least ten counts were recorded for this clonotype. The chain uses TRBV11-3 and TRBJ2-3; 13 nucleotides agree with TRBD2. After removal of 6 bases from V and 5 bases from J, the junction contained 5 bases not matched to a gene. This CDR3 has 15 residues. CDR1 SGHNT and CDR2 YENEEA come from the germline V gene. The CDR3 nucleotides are TGTGCCAGCAGGGGGACTAGCGGGGCCCAAGATACGCAGTATTTT. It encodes CASRGTSGAQDTQYF.

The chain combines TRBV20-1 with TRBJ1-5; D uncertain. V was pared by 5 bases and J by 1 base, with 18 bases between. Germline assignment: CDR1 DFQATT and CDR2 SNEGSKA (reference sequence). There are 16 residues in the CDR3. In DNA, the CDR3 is TGCAGTGCTGGTTCAGAAAGTAGGGAGAGCAATCAGCCCCAGCATTTT. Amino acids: CSAGSESRESNQPQHF.

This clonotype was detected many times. The CDR3 loop is CSGGPGVETQYF. The DNA for the CDR3 is TGCAGCGGGGGACCTGGGGTTGAGACCCAGTACTTC. The chain carries TRBV29-1 and TRBJ2-5; D possibly matches TRBD1 or TRBD2 (5 bases each). CDR1 is SQVTM, CDR2 ANQGSEA, per germline. The CDR3 length is 12 residues. The V end was cut by 7 bases, the J end by 5 bases, with 14 bases between.

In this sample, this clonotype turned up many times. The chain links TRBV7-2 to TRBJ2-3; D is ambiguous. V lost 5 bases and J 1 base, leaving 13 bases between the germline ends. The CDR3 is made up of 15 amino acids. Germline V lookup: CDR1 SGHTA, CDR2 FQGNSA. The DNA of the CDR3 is TGTGCCAGCAGCCGGTCAGACTGGGGCACAGATACGCAGTATTTT. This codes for CASSRSDWGTDTQYF.

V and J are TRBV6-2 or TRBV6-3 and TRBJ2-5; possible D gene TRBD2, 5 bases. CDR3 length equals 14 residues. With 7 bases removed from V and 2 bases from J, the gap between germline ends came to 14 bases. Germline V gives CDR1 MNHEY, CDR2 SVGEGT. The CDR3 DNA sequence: TGTGCCAGCACGGCCATCGGACTTCAAGAGACCCAGTACTTC. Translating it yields CASTAIGLQETQYF.

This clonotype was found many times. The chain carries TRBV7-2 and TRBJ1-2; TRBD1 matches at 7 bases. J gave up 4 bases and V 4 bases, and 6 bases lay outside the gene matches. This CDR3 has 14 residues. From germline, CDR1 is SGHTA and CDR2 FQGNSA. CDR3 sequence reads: CASSSPDRIYGYTF. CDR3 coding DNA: TGTGCCAGCAGCTCACCGGACAGGATCTATGGCTACACCTTC.

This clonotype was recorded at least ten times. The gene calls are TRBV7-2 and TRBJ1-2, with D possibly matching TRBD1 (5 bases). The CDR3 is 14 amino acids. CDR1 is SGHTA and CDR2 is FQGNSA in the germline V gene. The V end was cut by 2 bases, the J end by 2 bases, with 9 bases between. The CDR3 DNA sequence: TGTGCCAGCAGCTTAAAGGGACGGAACTATGGCTACACCTTC. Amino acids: CASSLKGRNYGYTF.

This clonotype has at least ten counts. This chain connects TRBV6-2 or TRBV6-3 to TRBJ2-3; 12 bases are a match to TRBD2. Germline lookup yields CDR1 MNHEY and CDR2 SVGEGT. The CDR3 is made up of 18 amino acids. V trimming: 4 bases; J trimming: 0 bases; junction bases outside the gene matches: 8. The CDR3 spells CASSSQWTSGDSTDTQYF. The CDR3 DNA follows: TGTGCCAGCAGTTCTCAGTGGACTAGCGGGGACAGCACAGATACGCAGTATTTT.

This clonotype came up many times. The CDR3 here is CANGYGDSLNQPQHF. The CDR3 bases are TGCGCCAACGGCTATGGGGACAGCCTCAATCAGCCCCAGCATTTT. This sequence joins TRBV23-1 and TRBJ1-5; 7 bases fit TRBD1. TRBV23-1 is reported as an ORF; its role is uncertain. V shed 10 bases and J 3 bases; nucleotides not matched to a gene: 12. CDR3 length: 15 residues.

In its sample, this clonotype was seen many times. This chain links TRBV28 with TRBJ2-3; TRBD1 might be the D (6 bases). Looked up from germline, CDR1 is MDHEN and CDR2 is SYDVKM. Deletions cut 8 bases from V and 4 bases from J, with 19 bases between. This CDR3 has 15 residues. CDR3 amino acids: CASAGGAGWPDTQYF. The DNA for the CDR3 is TGTGCCAGCGCTGGGGGCGCAGGGTGGCCAGATACGCAGTATTTT.

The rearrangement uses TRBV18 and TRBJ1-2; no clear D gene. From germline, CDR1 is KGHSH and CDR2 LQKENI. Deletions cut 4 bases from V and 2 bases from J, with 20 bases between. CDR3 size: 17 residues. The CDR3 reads CASSRDPFKPSNYGYTF. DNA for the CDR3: TGTGCCAGCTCACGAGACCCATTTAAGCCGTCCAACTATGGCTACACCTTC.

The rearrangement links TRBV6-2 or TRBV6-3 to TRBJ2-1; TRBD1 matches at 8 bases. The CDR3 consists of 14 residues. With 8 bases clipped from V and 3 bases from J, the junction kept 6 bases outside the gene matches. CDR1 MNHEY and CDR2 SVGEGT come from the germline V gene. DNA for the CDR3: TGTGCCAGCCGACAGGGGCTTGTCTACAATGAGCAGTTCTTC. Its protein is CASRQGLVYNEQFF.

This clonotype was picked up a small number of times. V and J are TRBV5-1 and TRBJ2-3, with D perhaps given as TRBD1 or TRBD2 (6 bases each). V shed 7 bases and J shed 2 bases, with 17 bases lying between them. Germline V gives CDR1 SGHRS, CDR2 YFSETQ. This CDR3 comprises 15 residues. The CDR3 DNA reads TGCGCCAGCGGCCCGGGGGCTCTTATCACAGATACGCAGTATTTT. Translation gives CASGPGALITDTQYF.

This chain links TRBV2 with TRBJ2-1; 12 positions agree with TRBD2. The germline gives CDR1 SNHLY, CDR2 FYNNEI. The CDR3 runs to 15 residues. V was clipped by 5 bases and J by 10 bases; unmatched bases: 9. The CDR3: CASSPTSGGVGEQFF. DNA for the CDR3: TGTGCCAGCAGTCCGACTAGCGGGGGAGTCGGCGAGCAGTTCTTC.

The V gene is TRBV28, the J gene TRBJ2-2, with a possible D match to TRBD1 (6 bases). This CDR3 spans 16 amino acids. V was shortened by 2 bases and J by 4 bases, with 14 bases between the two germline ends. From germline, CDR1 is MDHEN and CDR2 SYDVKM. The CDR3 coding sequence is TGTGCCAGCAGTTTAATCCGGGGACAAGGCACCGGGGAGCTGTTTTTT. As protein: CASSLIRGQGTGELFF.

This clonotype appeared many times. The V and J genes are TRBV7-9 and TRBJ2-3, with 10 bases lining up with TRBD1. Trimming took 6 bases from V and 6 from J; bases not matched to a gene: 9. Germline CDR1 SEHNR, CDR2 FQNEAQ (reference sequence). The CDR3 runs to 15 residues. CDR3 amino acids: CASSWPGQGSDTQYF. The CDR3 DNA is TGTGCCAGCAGTTGGCCGGGACAGGGGTCGGATACGCAGTATTTT.

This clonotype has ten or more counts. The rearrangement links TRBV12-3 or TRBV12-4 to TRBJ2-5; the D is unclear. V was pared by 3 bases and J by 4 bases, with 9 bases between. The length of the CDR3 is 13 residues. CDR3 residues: CASSFGSRETQYF. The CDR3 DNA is TGTGCCAGCAGTTTCGGGTCACGAGAGACCCAGTACTTC.

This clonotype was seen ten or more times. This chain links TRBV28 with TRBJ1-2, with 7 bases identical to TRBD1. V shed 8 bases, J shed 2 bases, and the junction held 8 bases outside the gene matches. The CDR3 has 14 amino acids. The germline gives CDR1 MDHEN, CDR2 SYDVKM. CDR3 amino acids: CASVRRGPNYGYTF. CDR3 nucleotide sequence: TGTGCCAGCGTGAGGAGGGGGCCCAACTATGGCTACACCTTC.

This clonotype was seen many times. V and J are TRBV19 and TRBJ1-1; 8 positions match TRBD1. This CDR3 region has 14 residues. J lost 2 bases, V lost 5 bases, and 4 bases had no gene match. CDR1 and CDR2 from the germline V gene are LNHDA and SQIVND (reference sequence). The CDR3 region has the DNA TGTGCCAGTAGTGCACAGGGGGGAAACACTGAAGCTTTCTTT. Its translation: CASSAQGGNTEAFF. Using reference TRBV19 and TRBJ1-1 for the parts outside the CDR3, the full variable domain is DGGITQSPKYLFRKEGQNVTLSCEQNLNHDAMYWYRQDPGQGLRLIYYSQIVNDFQKGDIAEGYSVSREKKESFPLTVTSAQKNPTAFYLCASSAQGGNTEAFFGQGTRLTVV.

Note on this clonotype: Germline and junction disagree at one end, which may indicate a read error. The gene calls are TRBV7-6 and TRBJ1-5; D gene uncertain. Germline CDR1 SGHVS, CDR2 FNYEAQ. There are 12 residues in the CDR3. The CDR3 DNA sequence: TGTGCCAGCAGCTTAGCCGGTCAGCGCCAGCATTTT. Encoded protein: CASSLAGQRQHF.